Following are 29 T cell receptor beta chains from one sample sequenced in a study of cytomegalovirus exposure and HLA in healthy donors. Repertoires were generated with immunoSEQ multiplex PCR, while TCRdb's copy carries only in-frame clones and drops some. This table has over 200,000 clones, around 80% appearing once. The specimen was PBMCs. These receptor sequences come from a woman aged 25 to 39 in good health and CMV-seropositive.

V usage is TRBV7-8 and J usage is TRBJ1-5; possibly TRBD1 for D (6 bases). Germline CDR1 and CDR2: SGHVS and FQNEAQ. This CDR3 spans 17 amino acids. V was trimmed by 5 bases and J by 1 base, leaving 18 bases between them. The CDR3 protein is CASSPSREQGSNQPQHF. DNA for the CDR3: TGTGCCAGCAGCCCAAGCCGAGAACAGGGAAGCAATCAGCCCCAGCATTTT.

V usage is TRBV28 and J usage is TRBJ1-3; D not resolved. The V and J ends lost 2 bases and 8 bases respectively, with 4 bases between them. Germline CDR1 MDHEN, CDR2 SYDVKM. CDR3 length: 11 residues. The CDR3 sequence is CASSLEYTIYF. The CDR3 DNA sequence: TGTGCCAGCAGTTTAGAGTACACCATATATTTT.

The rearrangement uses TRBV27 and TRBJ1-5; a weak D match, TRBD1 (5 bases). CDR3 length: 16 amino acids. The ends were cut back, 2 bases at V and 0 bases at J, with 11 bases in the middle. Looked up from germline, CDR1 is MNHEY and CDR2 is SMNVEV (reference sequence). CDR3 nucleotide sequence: TGTGCCAGCAGTTTAGGTAGGGGACTTAGCAATCAGCCCCAGCATTTT. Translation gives CASSLGRGLSNQPQHF.

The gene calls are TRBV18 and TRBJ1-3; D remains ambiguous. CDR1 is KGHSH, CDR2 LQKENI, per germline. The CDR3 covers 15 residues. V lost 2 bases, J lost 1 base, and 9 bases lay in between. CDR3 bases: TGTGCCAGCTCACCATCGGGTCAATCTGGAAACACCATATATTTT. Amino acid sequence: CASSPSGQSGNTIYF.

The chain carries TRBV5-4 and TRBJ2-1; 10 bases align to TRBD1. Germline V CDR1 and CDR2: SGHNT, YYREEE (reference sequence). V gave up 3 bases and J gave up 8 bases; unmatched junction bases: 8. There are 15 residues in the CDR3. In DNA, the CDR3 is TGTGCCAGCAGCTGGGGATGGGACAGGGGCGATGAGCAGTTCTTC. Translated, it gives CASSWGWDRGDEQFF.

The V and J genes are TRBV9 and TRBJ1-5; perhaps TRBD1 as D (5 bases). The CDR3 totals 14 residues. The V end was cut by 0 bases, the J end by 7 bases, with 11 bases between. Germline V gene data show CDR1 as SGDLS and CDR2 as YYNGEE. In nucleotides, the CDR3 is TGTGCCAGCAGCGTAGGTTGGGGGGACCAGCCCCAGCATTTT. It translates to CASSVGWGDQPQHF.

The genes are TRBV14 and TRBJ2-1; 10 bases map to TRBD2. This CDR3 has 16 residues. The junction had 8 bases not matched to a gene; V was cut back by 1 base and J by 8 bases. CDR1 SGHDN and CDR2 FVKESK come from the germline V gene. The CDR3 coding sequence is TGTGCCAGCAGCCAAGTGCCTAGCGGGAGTCGCTATGAGCAGTTCTTC. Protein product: CASSQVPSGSRYEQFF.

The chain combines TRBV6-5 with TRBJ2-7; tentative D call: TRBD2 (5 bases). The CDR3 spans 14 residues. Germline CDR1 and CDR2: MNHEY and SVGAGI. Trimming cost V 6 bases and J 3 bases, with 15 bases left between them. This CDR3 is CASSQRSDGYEQYF. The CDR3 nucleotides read TGTGCCAGCAGCCAGCGGTCCGACGGCTACGAGCAGTACTTC.

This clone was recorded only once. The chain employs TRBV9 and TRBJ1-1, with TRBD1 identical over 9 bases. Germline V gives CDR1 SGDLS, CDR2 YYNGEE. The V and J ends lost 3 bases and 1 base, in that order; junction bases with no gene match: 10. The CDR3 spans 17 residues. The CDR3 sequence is CASSAGQGIGANTEAFF. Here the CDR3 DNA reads TGTGCCAGCAGCGCCGGACAGGGGATTGGGGCGAACACTGAAGCTTTCTTT.

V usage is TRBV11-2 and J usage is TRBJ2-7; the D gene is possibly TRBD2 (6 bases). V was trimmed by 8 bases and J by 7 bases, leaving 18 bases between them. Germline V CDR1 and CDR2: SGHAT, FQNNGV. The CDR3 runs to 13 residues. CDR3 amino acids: CASRSIEGREQYF. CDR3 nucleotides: TGTGCCAGCCGCTCCATCGAGGGGAGGGAGCAGTACTTC.

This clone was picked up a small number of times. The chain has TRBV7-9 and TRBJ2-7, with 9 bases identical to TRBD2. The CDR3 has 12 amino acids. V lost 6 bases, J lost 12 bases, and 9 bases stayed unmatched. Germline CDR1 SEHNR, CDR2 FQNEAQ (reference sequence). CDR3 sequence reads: CASSSGTSRVYF. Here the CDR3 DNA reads TGTGCCAGCAGTTCCGGGACTAGCAGGGTGTACTTC.

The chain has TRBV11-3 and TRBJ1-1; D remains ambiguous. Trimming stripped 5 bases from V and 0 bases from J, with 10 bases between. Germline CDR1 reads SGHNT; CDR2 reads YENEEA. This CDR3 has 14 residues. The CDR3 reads CASSTRRVNTEAFF. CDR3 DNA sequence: TGTGCCAGCAGCACCCGTAGAGTGAACACTGAAGCTTTCTTT.

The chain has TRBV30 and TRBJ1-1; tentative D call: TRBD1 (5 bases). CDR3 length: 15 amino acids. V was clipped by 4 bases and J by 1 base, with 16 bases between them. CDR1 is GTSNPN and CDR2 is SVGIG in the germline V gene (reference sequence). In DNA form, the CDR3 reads TGTGCCTGGACCCGATATTCGGGGCAGAACACTGAAGCTTTCTTT. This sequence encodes CAWTRYSGQNTEAFF.

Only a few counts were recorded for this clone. CDR3 region: CASSLTGVQGTTGELFF. DNA of the CDR3: TGTGCCAGCAGTTTAACGGGAGTACAGGGTACCACCGGGGAGCTGTTTTTT. The chain couples TRBV27 to TRBJ2-2, with D perhaps assigned TRBD1 or TRBD2 (6 bases each). The ends were cut back, 2 bases at V and 4 bases at J, with 17 bases in the middle. The CDR3 is 17 residues long. In germline, CDR1 is MNHEY, CDR2 SMNVEV (reference sequence).

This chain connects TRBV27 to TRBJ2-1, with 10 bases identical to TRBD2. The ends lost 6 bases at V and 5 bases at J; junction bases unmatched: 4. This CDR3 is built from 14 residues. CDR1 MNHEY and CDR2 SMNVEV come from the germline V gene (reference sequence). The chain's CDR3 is CASRKAGGNNEQFF. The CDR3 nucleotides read TGTGCCAGCAGAAAAGCGGGAGGGAACAATGAGCAGTTCTTC.

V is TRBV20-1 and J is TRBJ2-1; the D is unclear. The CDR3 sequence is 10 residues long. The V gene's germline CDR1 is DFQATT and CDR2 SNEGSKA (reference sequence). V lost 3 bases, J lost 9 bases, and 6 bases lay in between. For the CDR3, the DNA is TGCAGTGCTAGCGCAGTTGAGCAGTTCTTC. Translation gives CSASAVEQFF.

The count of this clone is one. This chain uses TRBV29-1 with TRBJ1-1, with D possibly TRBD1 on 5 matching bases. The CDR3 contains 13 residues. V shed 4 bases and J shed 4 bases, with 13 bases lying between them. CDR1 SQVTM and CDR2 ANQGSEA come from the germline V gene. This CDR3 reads CSVARNRGTEAFF. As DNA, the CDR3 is TGCAGCGTTGCGAGGAATAGGGGCACTGAAGCTTTCTTT.

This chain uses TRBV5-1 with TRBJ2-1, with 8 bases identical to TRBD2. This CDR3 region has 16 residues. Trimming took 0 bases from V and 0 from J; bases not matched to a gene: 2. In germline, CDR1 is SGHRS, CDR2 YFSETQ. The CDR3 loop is CASSLVAGSSYNEQFF. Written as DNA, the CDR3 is TGCGCCAGCAGCTTGGTAGCGGGGAGCTCCTACAATGAGCAGTTCTTC.

Here the CDR3 DNA reads TGTGCCAGCAGCTTACCCCGAAGGGGGACCGGGGAGCTGTTTTTT. Its protein product is CASSLPRRGTGELFF. The chain is built from TRBV7-9 and TRBJ2-2; maybe TRBD1 (6 bases). Per the germline V gene, CDR1 is SEHNR and CDR2 is FQNEAQ (reference sequence). V lost 2 bases and J lost 5, with 12 bases in between. This CDR3 is built from 15 residues.

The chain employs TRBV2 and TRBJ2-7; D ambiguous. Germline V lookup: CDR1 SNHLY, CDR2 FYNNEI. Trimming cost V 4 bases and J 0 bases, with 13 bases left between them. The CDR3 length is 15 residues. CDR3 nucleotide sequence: TGTGCCAGCAGTGTCACGGTGGGAATCTCCTACGAGCAGTACTTC. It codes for CASSVTVGISYEQYF.

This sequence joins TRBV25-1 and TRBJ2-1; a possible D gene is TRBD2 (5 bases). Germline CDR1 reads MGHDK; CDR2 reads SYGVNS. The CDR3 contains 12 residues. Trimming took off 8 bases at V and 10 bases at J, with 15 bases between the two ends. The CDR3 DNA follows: TGTGCCAGCGGGATTCGGGGAGAGGAGCAGTTCTTC. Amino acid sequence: CASGIRGEEQFF.

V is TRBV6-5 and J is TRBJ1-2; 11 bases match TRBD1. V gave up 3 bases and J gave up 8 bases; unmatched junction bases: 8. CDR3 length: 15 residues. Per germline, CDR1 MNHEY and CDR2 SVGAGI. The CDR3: CASSYSRTGGWGYTF. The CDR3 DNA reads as TGTGCCAGCAGTTATAGCAGGACAGGGGGCTGGGGCTACACCTTC.

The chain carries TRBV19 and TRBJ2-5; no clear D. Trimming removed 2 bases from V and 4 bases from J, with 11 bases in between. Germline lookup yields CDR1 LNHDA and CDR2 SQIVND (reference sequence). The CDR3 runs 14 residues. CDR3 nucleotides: TGTGCCAGTAGTATAACAAGGTTCGGAGAGACCCAGTACTTC. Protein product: CASSITRFGETQYF.

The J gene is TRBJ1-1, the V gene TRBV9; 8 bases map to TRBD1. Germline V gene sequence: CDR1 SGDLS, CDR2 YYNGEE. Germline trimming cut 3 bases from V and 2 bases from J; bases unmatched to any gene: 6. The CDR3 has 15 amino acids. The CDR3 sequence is CASSETGEGNTEAFF. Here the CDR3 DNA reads TGTGCCAGCAGCGAGACAGGGGAGGGTAACACTGAAGCTTTCTTT.

CDR3 in amino acids: CASSLGYSTYEQYF. The CDR3 DNA follows: TGTGCCAGCAGCTTGGGCTACAGTACCTACGAGCAGTACTTC. V gene TRBV5-4 combines with J gene TRBJ2-7; D gene uncertain. The CDR3 is 14 amino acids. Germline CDR1 is SGHNT and CDR2 is YYREEE (reference sequence). Trimming stripped 0 bases from V and 2 bases from J, with 9 bases between.

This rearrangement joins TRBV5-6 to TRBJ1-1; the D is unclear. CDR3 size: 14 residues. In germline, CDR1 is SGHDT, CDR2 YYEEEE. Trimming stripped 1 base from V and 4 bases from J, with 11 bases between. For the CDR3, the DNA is TGTGCCAGCAGCTTGTCTGAGGGCAGCACTGAAGCTTTCTTT. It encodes CASSLSEGSTEAFF.

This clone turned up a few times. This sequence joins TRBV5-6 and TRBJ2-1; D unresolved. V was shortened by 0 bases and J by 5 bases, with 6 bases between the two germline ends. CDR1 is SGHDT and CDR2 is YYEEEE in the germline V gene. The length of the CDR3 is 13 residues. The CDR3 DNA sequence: TGTGCCAGCAGCTTGGCACTTCACAATGAGCAGTTCTTC. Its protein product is CASSLALHNEQFF. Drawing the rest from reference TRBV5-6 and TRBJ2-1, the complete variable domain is DAGVTQSPTHLIKTRGQQVTLRCSPKSGHDTVSWYQQALGQGPQFIFQYYEEEERQRGNFPDRFSGHQFPNYSSELNVNALLLGDSALYLCASSLALHNEQFFGPGTRLTVL.

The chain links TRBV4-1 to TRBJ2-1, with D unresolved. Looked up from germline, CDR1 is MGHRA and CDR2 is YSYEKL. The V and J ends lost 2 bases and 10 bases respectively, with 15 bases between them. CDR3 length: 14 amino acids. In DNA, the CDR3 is TGCGCCAGCAGCCAATTGGTGGATTCTCGCGAGCAGTTCTTC. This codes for CASSQLVDSREQFF.

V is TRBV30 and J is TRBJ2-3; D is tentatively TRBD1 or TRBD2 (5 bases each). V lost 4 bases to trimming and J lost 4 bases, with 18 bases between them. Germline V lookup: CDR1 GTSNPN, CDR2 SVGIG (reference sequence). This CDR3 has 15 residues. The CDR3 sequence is CAWMKAQGAADTQYF. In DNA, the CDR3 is TGTGCCTGGATGAAGGCCCAGGGAGCGGCAGATACGCAGTATTTT. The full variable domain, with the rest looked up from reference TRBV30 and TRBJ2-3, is SQTIHQWPATLVQPVGSPLSLECTVEGTSNPNLYWYRQAAGRGLQLLFYSVGIGQISSEVPQNLSASRPQDRQFILSSKKLLLSDSGFYLCAWMKAQGAADTQYFGPGTRLTVL.